The 25 T cell receptor beta chains listed next were all sequenced from one sample in a study of T cells in Graves' hyperthyroidism and ophthalmopathy. The TCR beta CDR3 regions underwent amplification using RNA transcripts as the source. HTBI primers were employed in a first-round RT-PCR of the TCR CDR3. TCRdb reanalysed the multiplex PCR reads using MiXCR and keeps one entry per CDR3 protein. This table holds around 400,000 distinct CDR3 sequences, 15% found once. The material sequenced was blood. The receptors were sampled from an older woman with Graves' ophthalmopathy.

This chain connects TRBV4-1 to TRBJ2-3; TRBD1 agrees at 9 bases. This CDR3 region has 16 residues. The junction had 10 bases not matched to a gene; V was cut back by 4 bases and J by 5 bases. In germline, CDR1 is MGHRA, CDR2 YSYEKL. The DNA for the CDR3 is TGCGCCAGCAGCCTGAATCCGGGACAGGGAATAGATACGCAGTATTTT. It codes for CASSLNPGQGIDTQYF.

This clonotype was counted ten times or more. The V gene is TRBV4-1, the J gene TRBJ1-2; no clear D gene. Trimming pared 4 bases from V and 0 bases from J, leaving 12 bases between. Per germline, CDR1 MGHRA and CDR2 YSYEKL. The CDR3 loop spans 15 amino acids. The CDR3 bases are TGCGCCAGCAGCCCCGCCCCCCCCGCTAACTATGGCTACACCTTC. Translation gives CASSPAPPANYGYTF.

This clonotype was seen many times. This chain connects TRBV9 to TRBJ2-7, with 7 bases matching TRBD2. Germline CDR1 and CDR2: SGDLS and YYNGEE. V trimming: 2 bases; J trimming: 3 bases; junction bases outside the gene matches: 5. The CDR3 loop spans 14 amino acids. CDR3 sequence reads: CASSVGGRYYEQYF. CDR3 in DNA: TGTGCCAGCAGCGTTGGCGGGAGATACTACGAGCAGTACTTC.

The gene calls are TRBV29-1 and TRBJ2-1; 7 bases are shared with TRBD2. V dropped 3 bases and J dropped 6; count of bases not matched to a gene: 8. Germline V gene sequence: CDR1 SQVTM, CDR2 ANQGSEA. This CDR3 comprises 14 residues. This CDR3 is CSVDGLADPNEQFF. The CDR3, as DNA: TGCAGCGTTGATGGGCTAGCGGACCCCAATGAGCAGTTCTTC.

This clonotype was observed many times. V is TRBV20-1 and J is TRBJ1-2; TRBD1 matches 8 bases. This CDR3 has 12 amino acids. With V trimmed by 5 bases and J by 3 bases, 2 bases remained unmatched. Per the germline V gene, CDR1 is DFQATT and CDR2 is SNEGSKA (reference sequence). CDR3 bases: TGCAGTGCTGTACAGGGGGACTATGGCTACACCTTC. Its protein is CSAVQGDYGYTF.

The chain couples TRBV11-2 to TRBJ2-7; the match to TRBD2 covers 8 bases. Germline CDR1 SGHAT, CDR2 FQNNGV. V was clipped by 6 bases and J by 0 bases; unmatched bases: 25. The CDR3 is 21 residues long. The CDR3 DNA follows: TGTGCCAGCAGTATCATCAAAAGAGCGGGAGATACTCAGGGAAGCTCCTACGAGCAGTACTTC. Translated, it gives CASSIIKRAGDTQGSSYEQYF.

The V call is TRBV20-1, the J call TRBJ2-3; 8 nucleotides match TRBD2. The CDR3 is 13 residues long. The ends lost 5 bases at V and 2 bases at J; junction bases unmatched: 3. CDR1 is DFQATT and CDR2 is SNEGSKA in the germline V gene (reference sequence). CDR3 bases: TGCAGTGCTTTAGCGGGGTACACAGATACGCAGTATTTT. This sequence encodes CSALAGYTDTQYF.

The rearrangement joins TRBV3-1 to TRBJ1-1; D call uncertain. The CDR3 length is 14 residues. V was shortened by 3 bases and J by 0 bases, with 8 bases between the two germline ends. Germline CDR1 is LGHDT and CDR2 is YNNKEL (reference sequence). The CDR3 sequence: CASSQKHMNTEAFF. The CDR3, as DNA: TGTGCCAGCAGCCAGAAGCACATGAACACTGAAGCTTTCTTT.

The sample holds many counts of this clonotype. V is TRBV6-1 and J is TRBJ2-7, with 14 nucleotides matching TRBD2. The V segment lost 6 bases and the J segment 0 bases; nucleotides outside the gene matches: 7. There are 17 residues in the CDR3. The germline V gene encodes CDR1 MNHNS and CDR2 SASEGT. The CDR3, as DNA: TGTGCCAGCAGGGGACTAGCGGGAGTTTCGAGCTCCTACGAGCAGTACTTC. This translates into CASRGLAGVSSSYEQYF.

This clonotype was seen at least ten times. The chain joins TRBV28 to TRBJ2-7; D perhaps matches TRBD2 (5 bases). CDR3 size: 14 residues. V lost 1 base to trimming and J lost 0 bases, with 7 bases between them. Germline loops: CDR1 MDHEN, CDR2 SYDVKM. The CDR3 DNA reads TGTGCCAGCAGTTTATTCGGGATCTCCTACGAGCAGTACTTC. Residues: CASSLFGISYEQYF.

The chain couples TRBV28 to TRBJ1-4; TRBD1 is a possible D gene (6 bases). Trimming pared 8 bases from V and 11 bases from J, leaving 21 bases between. Germline loops: CDR1 MDHEN, CDR2 SYDVKM. The CDR3 sequence is 14 residues long. Here the CDR3 DNA reads TGTGCCAGCCTGGGGGCAGCGGCTTTGGAGAAACTGTTTTTT. Translated, it gives CASLGAAALEKLFF.

The chain combines TRBV28 with TRBJ1-1; D possibly corresponds to TRBD1 (5 bases). V dropped 4 bases and J dropped 8 bases, with 8 bases sitting between them. The germline gives CDR1 MDHEN, CDR2 SYDVKM. CDR3 size: 11 residues. DNA of the CDR3: TGTGCCAGCAGTTCGACAGAAGAAGCTTTCTTT. As protein: CASSSTEEAFF.

This clonotype has a count of ten or more. The chain recombines TRBV7-3 with TRBJ2-3, with D perhaps TRBD2 (6 bases). V lost 0 bases to trimming and J lost 3 bases, with 10 bases between them. The germline V gene has CDR1 SGHTA and CDR2 FQGTGA. The CDR3 loop spans 15 amino acids. In nucleotides, the CDR3 is TGTGCCAGCAGCTTAACCTCGGGACTGACAGATACGCAGTATTTT. Its translation is CASSLTSGLTDTQYF.

This clonotype was detected ten times or more. This chain uses TRBV3-1 with TRBJ2-5; perhaps TRBD2 as D (6 bases). The CDR3 runs to 17 residues. The germline CDR1 and CDR2 sequences are LGHDT and YNNKEL (reference sequence). Trimming stripped 5 bases from V and 5 bases from J, with 24 bases between. Written as DNA, the CDR3 is TGTGCCAGCAGCTCTCTGACTCCCGGGAGTTCTACGGAGACCCAGTACTTC. Translation: CASSSLTPGSSTETQYF.

This clonotype was seen only a few times. The V gene is TRBV5-1, the J gene TRBJ2-2, with 7 positions matching TRBD1. Germline V lookup: CDR1 SGHRS, CDR2 YFSETQ. V was pared by 3 bases and J by 4 bases, with 9 bases of the junction left unmatched. This CDR3 region has 16 residues. The CDR3 DNA follows: TGCGCCAGCAGCTCTGGTACTAACAGGGGCACCGGGGAGCTGTTTTTT. Its translation: CASSSGTNRGTGELFF.

This clonotype occurred a few times. The rearrangement joins TRBV4-2 to TRBJ2-5, with D perhaps assigned TRBD1 or TRBD2 (5 bases each). Trimming removed 0 bases at V and 4 bases at J, with 12 bases between. The CDR3 runs 15 residues. CDR1 and CDR2 (germline): LGHNA, YNFKEQ. The CDR3 coding sequence is TGTGCCAGCAGCCAAGAAAAGTGGGGGAGAGAGACCCAGTACTTC. Translation: CASSQEKWGRETQYF.

This clonotype was recorded many times. The rearrangement joins TRBV10-3 to TRBJ2-3; unclear D gene. Germline V gene sequence: CDR1 ENHRY, CDR2 SYGVKD. This CDR3 has 15 residues. Trimming pared 3 bases from V and 3 bases from J, leaving 13 bases between. CDR3 in DNA: TGTGCCATCAGTGAATCCGACGGAAAAACAGATACGCAGTATTTT. The encoded protein is CAISESDGKTDTQYF.

This clonotype has ten or more counts. The chain couples TRBV28 to TRBJ2-2; D remains ambiguous. V was shortened by 5 bases and J by 5 bases, with 12 bases between the two germline ends. The CDR3 loop spans 14 amino acids. The V gene's germline CDR1 is MDHEN and CDR2 SYDVKM. The CDR3 here is CASSRPLITGELFF. The CDR3 DNA follows: TGTGCCAGCAGTCGGCCCCTAATAACCGGGGAGCTGTTTTTT.

The chain couples TRBV4-1 to TRBJ2-7, with D perhaps being TRBD1 or TRBD2 (6 bases each). Trimming shortened V by 1 base and J by 3 bases, and 13 bases separated the two germline ends. Germline V lookup: CDR1 MGHRA, CDR2 YSYEKL. This CDR3 region has 15 residues. CDR3 nucleotide sequence: TGCGCCAGCAGCCAAGGGAGGGACAAATACTACGAGCAGTACTTC. Protein: CASSQGRDKYYEQYF.

This clonotype was seen ten or more times. V and J are TRBV6-1 and TRBJ2-1; D perhaps matches TRBD2 (7 bases). The ends were cut back, 1 base at V and 8 bases at J, with 9 bases in the middle. Germline V CDR1 and CDR2: MNHNS, SASEGT. The CDR3 totals 13 residues. CDR3 sequence (DNA): TGTGCCAGCAGTGAAGAGGGGGGGTATGAGCAGTTCTTC. Residues: CASSEEGGYEQFF.

This clonotype was picked up a small number of times. The V call is TRBV7-2, the J call TRBJ2-7; either TRBD1 or TRBD2 may supply D (5 bases each). V lost 7 bases, J lost 2 bases, and 18 bases lay in between. CDR1 and CDR2 from the germline V gene are SGHTA and FQGNSA. CDR3 length: 15 residues. The CDR3 loop reads CASTPGRGTTYEQYF. The CDR3 DNA reads as TGTGCCAGCACTCCCGGTCGGGGCACCACCTACGAGCAGTACTTC.

This clonotype occurred a few times. The chain recombines TRBV11-3 with TRBJ1-5; the D gene is possibly TRBD1 (5 bases). The CDR3 contains 15 residues. Per germline, CDR1 SGHNT and CDR2 YENEEA. The V end was cut by 1 base, the J end by 8 bases, with 15 bases between. CDR3 sequence reads: CASSLGRQLREPQHF. The CDR3 region has the DNA TGTGCCAGCAGCTTAGGGAGACAGCTGAGGGAGCCCCAGCATTTT.

This clonotype was observed a handful of times. The rearrangement uses TRBV5-1 and TRBJ2-2; D assignment may be TRBD1 or TRBD2 (5 bases each). Germline V lookup: CDR1 SGHRS, CDR2 YFSETQ. This CDR3 has 14 residues. V shed 4 bases and J shed 4 bases, with 11 bases lying between them. The CDR3 region has the DNA TGCGCCAGCAGCGAGGGGTTCGCCACCGGGGAGCTGTTTTTT. This sequence encodes CASSEGFATGELFF. The variable domain in full, with the rest retrieved from reference TRBV5-1 and TRBJ2-2, is KAGVTQTPRYLIKTRGQQVTLSCSPISGHRSVSWYQQTPGQGLQFLFEYFSETQRNKGNFPGRFSGRQFSNSRSEMNVSTLELGDSALYLCASSEGFATGELFFGEGSRLTVL.

This chain joins TRBV12-3 or TRBV12-4 and TRBJ2-1; 11 positions agree with TRBD2. There are 15 residues in the CDR3. Losses at the gene ends were 6 bases for V and 15 bases for J; bases not matched to a gene: 16. The CDR3: CASRPGTSGPGRVFF. The CDR3 nucleotides read TGTGCCAGCAGGCCGGGGACTAGCGGCCCAGGCAGAGTGTTCTTC.

The table lists this clonotype with a count of one. The rearrangement joins TRBV12-3 or TRBV12-4 to TRBJ2-5; 10 nucleotides agree with TRBD2. V shed 0 bases and J 2 bases; nucleotides not matched to a gene: 12. The CDR3 sequence is 19 residues long. The CDR3 sequence: CASSLAWASGSPTQETQYF. In nucleotides, the CDR3 is TGTGCCAGCAGTTTAGCGTGGGCTAGCGGGAGCCCCACACAAGAGACCCAGTACTTC.